The next 22 T cell receptor beta chains were all read from a single sample in a study of CD8+ T cells in alopecia areata. RNA, once extracted, was reverse transcribed into cDNA for use as the sequencing template. Some clones are missing from TCRdb's copy, which holds only in-frame ones; the method was immunoSEQ multiplex PCR. The table records about 74,000 clones, 29% of them present only once. Treatment here: oral pan-JAK inhibitor, 5-10 mg twice daily. The sample consisted of CD8+ T cells sorted from blood, taken at week 4, from a patient treated with tofacitinib. The receptors were gathered from a human donor with alopecia areata.

The V call is TRBV6-4, the J call TRBJ2-1; D is ambiguous. Trimming stripped 8 bases from V and 0 bases from J, with 8 bases between. CDR3 length: 13 residues. The germline gives CDR1 MRHNA, CDR2 SNTAGT. Here the CDR3 DNA reads TGTGCCAGCTGGTTTAGCTCCTACAATGAGCAGTTCTTC. Its translation: CASWFSSYNEQFF.

The CDR3 region is CSVVTINEQFF. The CDR3 region has the DNA TGCAGCGTTGTAACGATCAATGAGCAGTTCTTC. The chain has TRBV29-1 and TRBJ2-1; D is undetermined. The CDR3 length is 11 residues. V was clipped by 4 bases and J by 6 bases, with 7 bases between them. Germline V gives CDR1 SQVTM, CDR2 ANQGSEA.

This clone was recorded only once. V is TRBV15 and J is TRBJ1-5; D gene unclear. The V end lost 0 bases, the J end lost 7 bases, and 13 bases lay between the germline ends. The CDR3 is made up of 15 amino acids. Germline CDR1 reads LNHNV; CDR2 reads YYDKDF (reference sequence). CDR3 in amino acids: CATSRDRTVGQPQHF. The CDR3 nucleotides are TGTGCCACCAGCAGAGACCGGACGGTGGGGCAGCCCCAGCATTTT.

This chain joins TRBV29-1 and TRBJ1-1; D ambiguous. This CDR3 comprises 11 residues. Per the germline V gene, CDR1 is SQVTM and CDR2 is ANQGSEA. Trimming took 4 bases from V and 8 from J, leaving 11 bases between them. CDR3 protein: CSVGPETEAFF. In DNA form, the CDR3 reads TGCAGCGTTGGACCCGAGACAGAAGCTTTCTTT.

The rearrangement links TRBV29-1 to TRBJ1-2; D is ambiguous. Looked up from germline, CDR1 is SQVTM and CDR2 is ANQGSEA. The CDR3 sequence is 12 residues long. Trimming took 3 bases from V and 7 from J, leaving 12 bases between them. CDR3 nucleotide sequence: TGCAGCGTTGACCGAGGCAGCAGTGGCTACACCTTC. It codes for CSVDRGSSGYTF.

A word on this clone: Other DNA sequences in the sample encode the same CDR3. The CDR3 here is CSVEISYEQYF. DNA of the CDR3: TGCAGCGTTGAGATATCCTACGAGCAGTACTTC. The V and J genes are TRBV29-1 and TRBJ2-7; D remains ambiguous. The germline gives CDR1 SQVTM, CDR2 ANQGSEA. Trimming shortened V by 3 bases and J by 1 base, and 4 bases separated the two germline ends. CDR3 length: 11 amino acids.

This sequence joins TRBV7-2 and TRBJ2-7, with TRBD2 identical over 11 bases. CDR1 is SGHTA and CDR2 is FQGNSA in the germline V gene. The CDR3 length is 15 residues. With 5 bases clipped from V and 6 bases from J, the junction kept 9 bases outside the gene matches. The CDR3 bases are TGTGCCAGCAGCCCCAGCCCCCTAGCGGGAGGCGAGCAGTACTTC. Translation: CASSPSPLAGGEQYF.

This clone has just a few counts. This rearrangement joins TRBV29-1 to TRBJ2-7; possible D gene TRBD1, 6 bases. Germline CDR1 reads SQVTM; CDR2 reads ANQGSEA. With 4 bases removed from V and 1 base from J, the gap between germline ends came to 11 bases. CDR3 length: 13 amino acids. CDR3 nucleotides: TGCAGCGTTGTAGGGCAGGGGTCCTACGAGCAGTACTTC. Its translation: CSVVGQGSYEQYF.

The genes are TRBV29-1 and TRBJ2-5; 9 bases are shared with TRBD1. With V trimmed by 6 bases and J by 3 bases, 5 bases remained unmatched. There are 13 residues in the CDR3. Germline V gene data show CDR1 as SQVTM and CDR2 as ANQGSEA. CDR3 residues: CSVAGTGKETQYF. CDR3 DNA sequence: TGCAGCGTAGCCGGGACAGGGAAAGAGACCCAGTACTTC.

This clone was observed a handful of times. The J gene is TRBJ1-1, the V gene TRBV27, with D hard to call. V was cut by 0 bases and J by 7 bases, with 12 bases left in between. CDR1 is MNHEY, CDR2 SMNVEV, per germline (reference sequence). This CDR3 has 14 amino acids. The CDR3 DNA reads TGTGCCAGCAGTTTATCGCAGGACGGCCTTGAAGCTTTCTTT. Translation gives CASSLSQDGLEAFF.

The chain uses TRBV4-3 and TRBJ2-4; unclear D gene. Germline CDR1 and CDR2: LGHNA and YSLEER. The CDR3 runs 12 residues. The ends were cut back, 0 bases at V and 10 bases at J, with 7 bases in the middle. CDR3 sequence reads: CASSQDGWIQYF. The CDR3 DNA is TGCGCCAGCAGCCAAGATGGGTGGATTCAGTACTTC.

This clone has only a few counts. The V gene is TRBV6-5, the J gene TRBJ2-1, with D tentatively TRBD1 or TRBD2 (5 bases each). Germline CDR1 and CDR2: MNHEY and SVGAGI. V was shortened by 4 bases and J by 8 bases, with 18 bases between the two germline ends. This CDR3 is built from 15 residues. CDR3 nucleotides: TGTGCCAGCAGTTTCCGGGACCCCTCACCCGATGAGCAGTTCTTC. Protein product: CASSFRDPSPDEQFF.

By share, this clone counts as medium-sized. The chain joins TRBV6-6 to TRBJ2-1; tentative D call: TRBD2 (5 bases). The CDR3 runs 14 residues. The V gene's germline CDR1 is MNHNY and CDR2 SVGAGI (reference sequence). The V and J ends lost 2 bases and 6 bases respectively, with 11 bases between them. CDR3 amino acids: CASSYTREGNEQFF. The CDR3 DNA sequence: TGTGCCAGCAGTTACACACGGGAAGGCAATGAGCAGTTCTTC.

The CDR3 spells CASSGGTGDYNEQFF. CDR3 in DNA: TGTGCCAGCAGTGGAGGGACAGGGGACTACAATGAGCAGTTCTTC. The genes are TRBV2 and TRBJ2-1, with TRBD1 identical over 10 bases. Germline V gene lookup returns CDR1 SNHLY and CDR2 FYNNEI. V lost 4 bases to trimming and J lost 3 bases; unmatched junction nucleotides: 3. The CDR3 has 15 amino acids.

The rearrangement links TRBV23-1 to TRBJ2-3, with TRBD1 matching over 7 bases. TRBV23-1 is assigned to the ORF class and has an uncertain function. CDR3 length: 17 residues. V shed 2 bases, J shed 0 bases, and the junction held 8 bases outside the gene matches. DNA for the CDR3: TGCGCCAGCAGTCAACCTCCGGCCAGGGGGAGCACAGATACGCAGTATTTT. It translates to CASSQPPARGSTDTQYF.

The V call is TRBV29-1, the J call TRBJ2-3; TRBD2 agrees at 9 bases. CDR3 length: 15 residues. J was trimmed by 6 bases and V by 7 bases; bases with no gene match: 14. Germline V lookup: CDR1 SQVTM, CDR2 ANQGSEA. CDR3 in amino acids: CSAPAAGGGTDTQYF. CDR3 in DNA: TGCAGCGCCCCGGCGGCGGGAGGGGGTACGGATACGCAGTATTTT.

The rearrangement uses TRBV2 and TRBJ2-1; TRBD2 aligns across 7 bases. CDR3 length: 16 residues. Germline CDR1 and CDR2: SNHLY and FYNNEI. V shed 2 bases, J shed 8 bases, and the junction held 12 bases outside the gene matches. The CDR3 DNA sequence: TGTGCCAGCAGTGAAACCCCTGGCGGGAGTAAATATGAGCAGTTCTTC. Protein sequence: CASSETPGGSKYEQFF. The full variable domain, in which reference TRBV2 and TRBJ2-1 provide the parts outside the CDR3, is EPEVTQTPSHQVTQMGQEVILRCVPISNHLYFYWYRQILGQKVEFLVSFYNNEISEKSEIFDDQFSVERPDGSNFTLKIRSTKLEDSAMYFCASSETPGGSKYEQFFGPGTRLTVL.

The CDR3 loop reads CAWSRRESYEQYF. CDR3 nucleotides: TGTGCCTGGAGTCGCAGGGAGTCCTACGAGCAGTACTTC. The gene calls are TRBV30 and TRBJ2-7; D assignment may be TRBD1 or TRBD2 (5 bases each). The ends were cut back, 2 bases at V and 1 base at J, with 9 bases in the middle. The germline gives CDR1 GTSNPN, CDR2 SVGIG (reference sequence). CDR3 size: 13 residues.

This clone was observed a handful of times. V usage is TRBV9 and J usage is TRBJ2-3; D gene uncertain. V dropped 2 bases and J dropped 2 bases, with 15 bases sitting between them. Germline V lookup: CDR1 SGDLS, CDR2 YYNGEE. This CDR3 has 16 residues. This chain's CDR3 is CASSVQANPYTDTQYF. The CDR3 coding sequence is TGTGCCAGCAGCGTCCAGGCCAACCCCTACACAGATACGCAGTATTTT.

V is TRBV29-1 and J is TRBJ2-1; TRBD2 might be the D (5 bases). Trimming removed 6 bases at V and 0 bases at J, with 18 bases between. The germline CDR1 and CDR2 sequences are SQVTM and ANQGSEA. The CDR3 is 16 residues long. The CDR3: CSVPSPGFSSYNEQFF. In DNA, the CDR3 is TGCAGCGTCCCCAGTCCGGGATTTAGCTCCTACAATGAGCAGTTCTTC.

The chain carries TRBV12-5 and TRBJ2-5, with a weak D call TRBD1 (6 bases). The germline V gene encodes CDR1 LGHNT and CDR2 FRNRAP. V lost 3 bases, J lost 2 bases, and 10 bases lay in between. The CDR3 length is 14 residues. CDR3 sequence: CASGFDRSQETQYF. The CDR3, as DNA: TGTGCTAGTGGTTTCGACAGGTCACAAGAGACCCAGTACTTC. Full variable domain (rest looked up from reference TRBV12-5 and TRBJ2-5): DARVTQTPRHKVTEMGQEVTMRCQPILGHNTVFWYRQTMMQGLELLAYFRNRAPLDDSGMPKDRFSAEMPDATLATLKIQPSEPRDSAVYFCASGFDRSQETQYFGPGTRLLVL.

This clone came up a few times. The V call is TRBV29-1, the J call TRBJ2-3; 8 bases align to TRBD2. CDR3 size: 14 residues. After removal of 2 bases from V and 5 bases from J, the junction contained 6 bases not matched to a gene. Germline CDR1 and CDR2: SQVTM and ANQGSEA. CDR3 sequence reads: CSVESGRAEDTQYF. For the CDR3, the DNA is TGCAGCGTTGAATCCGGGAGGGCCGAAGATACGCAGTATTTT.